These T cell receptor beta chains were read from a single sample in a study of blood T cell repertoires in COVID-19. Assay used: immunoSEQ multiplex PCR; TCRdb lists only in-frame clones, some missing. The repertoire consists of under 150,000 clones, with 85% occurring once and the leading ten covering 10% to 15%. Specimen: peripheral blood. The receptors come from a human donor in a cohort sampled during active COVID-19. CDR3s leave out the opening cysteine and the closing phenylalanine or tryptophan. Each record gives: J gene, V gene, clone size, CDR3 protein. Some rows mark clone size as missing; the rest say once, few, many or name a class of expanded clone.

>TRBJ1-2|TRBV10-1|few
ASSGVWGRINYGYT
>TRBJ1-1|TRBV18|.
ASSPSVPGDTEAF
>TRBJ1-3|TRBV6-5|once
ASSYITGNTIY
>TRBJ2-2|TRBV19|.
ASSSTSNTGELF
>TRBJ2-2|TRBV28|.
ASRRGQNTGELF
>TRBJ1-6|TRBV6-5|once
ASNKESAAPLPLH
>TRBJ1-5|TRBV10-3|.
AISESDTLLSNQPQH
>TRBJ2-3|TRBV5-1|.
ASSRGQTDTQY
>TRBJ1-2|TRBV6-5|.
ASSYSTGLNYGYT
>TRBJ2-1|TRBV6-4|.
ASSPTGHLKNEQF
>TRBJ1-5|TRBV2|.
ASSDETGGQPQH
>TRBJ2-7|TRBV5-1|.
ASSLGSPGGYEQY
>TRBJ2-7|TRBV7-2|many
ASSLTAGPYEQY
>TRBJ1-1|TRBV19|.
ASSPKRAEAF
>TRBJ1-2|TRBV11-2|.
ASSFSLYT
>TRBJ1-2|TRBV18|.
ASSPGQTSNYGYT
>TRBJ2-3|TRBV7-3|.
ASSPSGGADTQY
>TRBJ1-5|TRBV6-5|.
ASSRLSNQPQH